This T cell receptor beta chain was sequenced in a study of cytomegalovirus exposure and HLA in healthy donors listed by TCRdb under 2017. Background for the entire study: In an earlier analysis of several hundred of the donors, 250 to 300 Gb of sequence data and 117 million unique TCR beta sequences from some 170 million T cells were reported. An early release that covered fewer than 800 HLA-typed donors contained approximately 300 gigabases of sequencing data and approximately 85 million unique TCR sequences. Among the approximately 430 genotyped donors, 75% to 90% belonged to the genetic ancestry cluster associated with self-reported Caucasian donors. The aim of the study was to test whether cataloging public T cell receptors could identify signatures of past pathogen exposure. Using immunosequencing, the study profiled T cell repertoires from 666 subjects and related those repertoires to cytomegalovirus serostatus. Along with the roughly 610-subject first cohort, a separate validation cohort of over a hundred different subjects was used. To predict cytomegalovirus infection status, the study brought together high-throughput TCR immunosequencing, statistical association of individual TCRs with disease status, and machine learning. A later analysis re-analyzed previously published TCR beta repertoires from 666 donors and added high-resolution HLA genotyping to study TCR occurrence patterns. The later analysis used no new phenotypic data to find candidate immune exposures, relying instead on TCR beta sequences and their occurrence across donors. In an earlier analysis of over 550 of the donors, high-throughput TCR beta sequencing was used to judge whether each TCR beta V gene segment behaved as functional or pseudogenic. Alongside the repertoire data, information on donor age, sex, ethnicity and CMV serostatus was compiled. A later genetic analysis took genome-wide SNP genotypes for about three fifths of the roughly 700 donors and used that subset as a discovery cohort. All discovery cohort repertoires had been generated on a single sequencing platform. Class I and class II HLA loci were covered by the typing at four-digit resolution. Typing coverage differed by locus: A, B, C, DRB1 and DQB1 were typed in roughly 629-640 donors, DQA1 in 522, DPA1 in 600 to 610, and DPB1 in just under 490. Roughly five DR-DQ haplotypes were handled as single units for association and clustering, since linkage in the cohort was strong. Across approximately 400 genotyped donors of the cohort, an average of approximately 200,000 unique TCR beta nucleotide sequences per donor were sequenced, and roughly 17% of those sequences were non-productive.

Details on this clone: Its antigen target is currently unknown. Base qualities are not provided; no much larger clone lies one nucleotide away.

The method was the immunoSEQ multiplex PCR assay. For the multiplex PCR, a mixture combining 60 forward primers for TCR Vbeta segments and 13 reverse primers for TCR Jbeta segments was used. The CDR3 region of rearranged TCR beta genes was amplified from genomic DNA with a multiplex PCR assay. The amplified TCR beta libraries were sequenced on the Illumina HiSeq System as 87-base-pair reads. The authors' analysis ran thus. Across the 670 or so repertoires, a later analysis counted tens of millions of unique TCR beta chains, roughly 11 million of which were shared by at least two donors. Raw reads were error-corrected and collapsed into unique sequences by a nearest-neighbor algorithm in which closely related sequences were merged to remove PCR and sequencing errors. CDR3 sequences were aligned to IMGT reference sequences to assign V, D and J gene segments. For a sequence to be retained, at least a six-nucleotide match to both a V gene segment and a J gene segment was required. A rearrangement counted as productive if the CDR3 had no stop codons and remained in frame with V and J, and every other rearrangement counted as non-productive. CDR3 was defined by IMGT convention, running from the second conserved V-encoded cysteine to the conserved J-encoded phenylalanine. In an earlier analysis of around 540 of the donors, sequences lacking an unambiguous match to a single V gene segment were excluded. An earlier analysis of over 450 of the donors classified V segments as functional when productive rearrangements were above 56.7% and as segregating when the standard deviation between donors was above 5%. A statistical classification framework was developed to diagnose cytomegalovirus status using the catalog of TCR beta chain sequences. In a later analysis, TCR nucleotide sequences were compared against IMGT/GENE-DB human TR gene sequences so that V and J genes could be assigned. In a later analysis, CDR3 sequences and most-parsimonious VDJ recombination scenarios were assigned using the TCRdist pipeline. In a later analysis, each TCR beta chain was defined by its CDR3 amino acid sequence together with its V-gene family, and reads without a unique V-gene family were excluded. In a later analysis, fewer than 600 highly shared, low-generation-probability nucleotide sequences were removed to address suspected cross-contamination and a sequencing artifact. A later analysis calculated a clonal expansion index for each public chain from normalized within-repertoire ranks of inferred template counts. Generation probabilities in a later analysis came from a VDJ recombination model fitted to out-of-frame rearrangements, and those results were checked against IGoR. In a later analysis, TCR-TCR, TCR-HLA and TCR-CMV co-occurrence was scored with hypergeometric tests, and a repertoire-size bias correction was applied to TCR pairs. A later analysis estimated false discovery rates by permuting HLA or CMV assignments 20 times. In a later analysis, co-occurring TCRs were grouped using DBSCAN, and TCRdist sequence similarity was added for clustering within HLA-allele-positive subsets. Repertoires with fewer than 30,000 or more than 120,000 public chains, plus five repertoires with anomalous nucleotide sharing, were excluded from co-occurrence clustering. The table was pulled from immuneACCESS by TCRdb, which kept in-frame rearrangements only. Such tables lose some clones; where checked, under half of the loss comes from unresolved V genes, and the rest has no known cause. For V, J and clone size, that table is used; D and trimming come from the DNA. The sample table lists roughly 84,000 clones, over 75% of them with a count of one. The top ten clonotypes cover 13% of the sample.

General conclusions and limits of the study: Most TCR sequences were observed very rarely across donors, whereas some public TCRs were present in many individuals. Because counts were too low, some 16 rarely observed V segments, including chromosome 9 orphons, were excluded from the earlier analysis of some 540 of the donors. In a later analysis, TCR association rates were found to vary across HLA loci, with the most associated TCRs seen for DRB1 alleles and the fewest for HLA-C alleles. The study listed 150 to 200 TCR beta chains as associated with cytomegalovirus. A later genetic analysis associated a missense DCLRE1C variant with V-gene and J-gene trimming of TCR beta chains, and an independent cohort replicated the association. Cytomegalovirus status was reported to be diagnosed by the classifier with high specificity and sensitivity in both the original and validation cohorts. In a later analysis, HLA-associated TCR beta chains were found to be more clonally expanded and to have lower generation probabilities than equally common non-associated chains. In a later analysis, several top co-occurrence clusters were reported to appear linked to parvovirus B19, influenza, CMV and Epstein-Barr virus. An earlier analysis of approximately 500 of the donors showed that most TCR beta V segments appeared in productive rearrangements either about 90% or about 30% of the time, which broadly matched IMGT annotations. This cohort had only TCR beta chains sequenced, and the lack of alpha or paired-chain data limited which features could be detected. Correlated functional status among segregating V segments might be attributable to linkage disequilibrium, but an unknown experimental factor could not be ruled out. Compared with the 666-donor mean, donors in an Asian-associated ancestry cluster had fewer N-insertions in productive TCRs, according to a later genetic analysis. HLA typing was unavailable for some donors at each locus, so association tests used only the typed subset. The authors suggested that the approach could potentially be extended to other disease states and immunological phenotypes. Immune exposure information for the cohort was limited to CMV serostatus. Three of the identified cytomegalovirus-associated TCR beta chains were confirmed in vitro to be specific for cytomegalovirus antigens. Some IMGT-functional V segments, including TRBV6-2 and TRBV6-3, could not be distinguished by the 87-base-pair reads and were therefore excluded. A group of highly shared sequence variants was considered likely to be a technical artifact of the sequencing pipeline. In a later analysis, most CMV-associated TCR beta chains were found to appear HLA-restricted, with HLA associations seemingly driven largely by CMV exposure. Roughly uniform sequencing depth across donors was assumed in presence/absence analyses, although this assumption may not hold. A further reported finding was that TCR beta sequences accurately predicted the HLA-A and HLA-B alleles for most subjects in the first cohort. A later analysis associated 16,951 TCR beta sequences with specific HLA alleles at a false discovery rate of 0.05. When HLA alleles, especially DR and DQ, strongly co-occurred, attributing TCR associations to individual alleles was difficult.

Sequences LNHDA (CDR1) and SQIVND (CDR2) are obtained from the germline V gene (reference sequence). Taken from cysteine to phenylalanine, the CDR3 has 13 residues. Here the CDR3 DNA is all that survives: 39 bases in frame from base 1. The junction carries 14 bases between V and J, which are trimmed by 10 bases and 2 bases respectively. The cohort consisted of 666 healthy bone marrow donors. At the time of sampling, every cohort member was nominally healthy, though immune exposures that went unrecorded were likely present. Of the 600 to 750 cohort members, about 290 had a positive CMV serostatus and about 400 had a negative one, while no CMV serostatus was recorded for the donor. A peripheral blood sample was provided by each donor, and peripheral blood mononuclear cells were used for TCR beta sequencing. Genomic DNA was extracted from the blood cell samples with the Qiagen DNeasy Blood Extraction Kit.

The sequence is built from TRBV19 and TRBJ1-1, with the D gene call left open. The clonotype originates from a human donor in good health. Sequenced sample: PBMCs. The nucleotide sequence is TGTGCCACCAGCACGCGGGAAAACACTGAAGCTTTCTTT. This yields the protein CATSTRENTEAFF.